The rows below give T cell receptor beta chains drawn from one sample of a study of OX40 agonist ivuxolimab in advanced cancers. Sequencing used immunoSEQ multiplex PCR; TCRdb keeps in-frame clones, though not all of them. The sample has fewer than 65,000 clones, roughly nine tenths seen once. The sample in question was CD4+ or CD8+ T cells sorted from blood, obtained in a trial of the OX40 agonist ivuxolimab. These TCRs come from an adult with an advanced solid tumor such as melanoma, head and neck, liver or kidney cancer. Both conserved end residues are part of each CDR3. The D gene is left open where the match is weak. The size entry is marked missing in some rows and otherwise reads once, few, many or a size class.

CDR3 protein: CASSQGVSFYGYTF
CDR3 DNA: TGTGCCAGCAGCCAAGGGGTCAGCTTCTATGGCTACACCTTC
V gene: TRBV14
J gene: TRBJ1-2
D gene: NA
clone size: NA

CDR3 protein: CASSETSVGPYEQYF
CDR3 DNA: TGTGCCAGCAGTGAAACGTCGGTAGGGCCCTACGAGCAGTACTTC
V gene: TRBV6-1
J gene: TRBJ2-7
D gene: NA
clone size: few

CDR3 protein: CASSPPGGGPGSIYF
CDR3 DNA: TGTGCCAGCAGCCCACCCGGTGGGGGACCTGGCTCCATATATTTT
V gene: TRBV7-9
J gene: TRBJ1-3
D gene: NA
clone size: NA

CDR3 protein: CASSLERGGTDTQYF
CDR3 DNA: TGTGCCAGCAGCTTGGAGCGGGGGGGCACGGATACGCAGTATTTT
V gene: TRBV5-5
J gene: TRBJ2-3
D gene: TRBD2
clone size: NA

CDR3 protein: CATSRTGGENSPLHF
CDR3 DNA: TGTGCCACCAGCAGAACAGGGGGCGAGAATTCACCCCTCCACTTT
V gene: TRBV15
J gene: TRBJ1-6
D gene: TRBD1
clone size: once

CDR3 protein: CSVLPGTFYGYTF
CDR3 DNA: TGCAGCGTTCTTCCCGGGACATTCTATGGCTACACCTTC
V gene: TRBV29-1
J gene: TRBJ1-2
D gene: NA
clone size: NA

CDR3 protein: CAWSVTLNTEAFF
CDR3 DNA: TGTGCCTGGAGTGTAACGCTGAACACTGAAGCTTTCTTT
V gene: TRBV30
J gene: TRBJ1-1
D gene: NA
clone size: few

CDR3 protein: CASSYDGNTEAFF
CDR3 DNA: TGCGCCAGCAGCTACGACGGGAACACTGAAGCTTTCTTT
V gene: TRBV5-1
J gene: TRBJ1-1
D gene: NA
clone size: NA

CDR3 protein: CASSYRGGNSYEQYF
CDR3 DNA: TGTGCCAGCTCATACAGGGGGGGAAATTCCTACGAGCAGTACTTC
V gene: TRBV6-6
J gene: TRBJ2-7
D gene: NA
clone size: NA

CDR3 protein: CSAVGEGYTF
CDR3 DNA: TGCAGTGCCGTGGGGGAAGGCTACACCTTC
V gene: TRBV20-1
J gene: TRBJ1-2
D gene: NA
clone size: few

CDR3 protein: CASTPRGDFNTEAFF
CDR3 DNA: TGTGCCAGCACCCCACGGGGGGATTTCAACACTGAAGCTTTCTTT
V gene: TRBV6-5
J gene: TRBJ1-1
D gene: NA
clone size: NA

CDR3 protein: CASSIAGSNYGYTF
CDR3 DNA: TGTGCCAGTAGTATAGCAGGGAGCAACTATGGCTACACCTTC
V gene: TRBV19
J gene: TRBJ1-2
D gene: NA
clone size: few

CDR3 protein: CASSPLPETQYF
CDR3 DNA: TGTGCCAGCAGCCCGCTCCCCGAGACCCAGTACTTC
V gene: TRBV11-2
J gene: TRBJ2-5
D gene: NA
clone size: NA

CDR3 protein: CASSAGGWGYTF
CDR3 DNA: TGCGCCAGCAGCGCAGGGGGATGGGGCTACACCTTC
V gene: TRBV4-1
J gene: TRBJ1-2
D gene: TRBD1
clone size: NA

CDR3 protein: CASSELSGAIEQYF
CDR3 DNA: TGTGCCAGCAGTGAACTGTCGGGGGCGATCGAGCAGTACTTC
V gene: TRBV6-1
J gene: TRBJ2-7
D gene: NA
clone size: NA

CDR3 protein: CASSYSNEQFF
CDR3 DNA: TGTGCCAGCAGTTACTCGAATGAGCAGTTCTTC
V gene: TRBV6-6
J gene: TRBJ2-1
D gene: NA
clone size: NA

CDR3 protein: CASSLHRLDTDLNYGYTF
CDR3 DNA: TGTGCCAGCAGCTTGCACAGGCTAGATACCGACTTAAACTATGGCTACACCTTC
V gene: TRBV7-9
J gene: TRBJ1-2
D gene: NA
clone size: once

CDR3 protein: CASSLETGTGELFF
CDR3 DNA: TGTGCCAGCAGCTTAGAAACAGGAACCGGGGAGCTGTTTTTT
V gene: TRBV7-7
J gene: TRBJ2-2
D gene: NA
clone size: NA

CDR3 protein: CASSYRTGYGYTF
CDR3 DNA: TGTGCCAGCAGCTACCGGACAGGGTATGGCTACACCTTC
V gene: TRBV11-2
J gene: TRBJ1-2
D gene: TRBD1
clone size: NA

CDR3 protein: CASSAAGQGADTEAFF
CDR3 DNA: TGCGCCAGCAGCGCCGCCGGACAGGGGGCTGACACTGAAGCTTTCTTT
V gene: TRBV5-1
J gene: TRBJ1-1
D gene: TRBD1
clone size: NA